The 2 T cell receptor beta chains reported below all come from one sample, sequenced in a study of long-term antiretroviral therapy in people with HIV. The libraries were made with immunoSEQ v3.0 at survey level. Generated by immunoSEQ multiplex PCR, the TCRdb table keeps only in-frame clones and is missing some. The data hold 25,000 to 30,000 clones, with 85% to 90% observed a single time. The sample here was unsorted PBMCs, taken 2.6 to 2.8 years after starting antiretroviral therapy. The receptors here all came from a man aged 35-49 years with HIV.

The rearrangement joins TRBV28 to TRBJ1-2; 8 positions match TRBD1. The CDR3 sequence is 13 residues long. Trimming at V came to 2 bases and at J to 7 bases, leaving 3 bases not matched to a gene. The germline CDR1 and CDR2 sequences are MDHEN and SYDVKM. CDR3 sequence: CASSLGQGSGYTF. The CDR3 DNA sequence: TGTGCCAGCAGTTTAGGACAGGGATCTGGCTACACCTTC.

The V call is TRBV6-1, the J call TRBJ1-2; D gene uncertain. This CDR3 region has 13 residues. Germline CDR1 MNHNS, CDR2 SASEGT. Between the trimmed V and J ends, which lost 2 bases and 5 bases, there was a span of 9 bases. As DNA, the CDR3 is TGTGCCAGCAGTGAAAAGGTGGGGTATGGCTACACCTTC. This encodes CASSEKVGYGYTF.